These 28 T cell receptor beta chains share one sample of origin, sequenced in a study of cytomegalovirus exposure and HLA in healthy donors. Measured with immunoSEQ multiplex PCR; TCRdb has only the in-frame clones, and not every one. The sample has about 220,000 clones; approximately 90% are singletons. What was sequenced was PBMCs. The receptors here all came from a young woman in good health and CMV-seronegative.

This clone was recorded once. J is TRBJ1-6 and V is TRBV21-1; the table's TRBD1 call for D was not verified on the DNA. TRBV21-1 is shown as a pseudogene. This CDR3 comprises 17 residues. Here the CDR3 DNA reads TGTGCCAGCAGCAAAGGGACCGGACAGGGGCAGTATTCACCCCTCCACTTT. Its protein product is CASSKGTGQGQYSPLHF.

The chain is built from TRBV5-1 and TRBJ2-1, with 10 bases lining up with TRBD2. CDR1 and CDR2 (germline): SGHRS, YFSETQ. J gave up 7 bases and V 2 bases, and 6 bases lay outside the gene matches. CDR3 length: 15 residues. CDR3 sequence: CASSFASGSLNEQFF. DNA of the CDR3: TGCGCCAGCAGCTTCGCTAGCGGGAGTCTAAATGAGCAGTTCTTC.

The rearrangement joins TRBV28 to TRBJ2-3; D may be TRBD1 (6 bases). Germline CDR1 reads MDHEN; CDR2 reads SYDVKM. V lost 5 bases and J lost 4, with 16 bases in between. CDR3 length equals 15 residues. CDR3 protein: CASSEGDWAPDTQYF. DNA of the CDR3: TGTGCCAGCAGTGAGGGGGATTGGGCCCCAGATACGCAGTATTTT. Filled out from reference TRBV28 and TRBJ2-3, the complete variable domain reads DVKVTQSSRYLVKRTGEKVFLECVQDMDHENMFWYRQDPGLGLRLIYFSYDVKMKEKGDIPEGYSVSREKKERFSLILESASTNQTSMYLCASSEGDWAPDTQYFGPGTRLTVL.

The rearrangement links TRBV10-2 to TRBJ1-1; D gene ambiguous. This CDR3 has 13 residues. V was pared by 5 bases and J by 4 bases, with 11 bases between. Germline CDR1 WSHSY, CDR2 SAAADI. The chain's CDR3 is CASSPGGLTEAFF. The CDR3 nucleotides read TGCGCCAGCAGTCCAGGAGGGCTCACTGAAGCTTTCTTT.

This rearrangement joins TRBV13 to TRBJ1-1; TRBD1 aligns across 9 bases. V lost 4 bases to trimming and J lost 2 bases; unmatched junction nucleotides: 11. This CDR3 is 17 amino acids long. Looked up from germline, CDR1 is PRHDT and CDR2 is FYEKMQ (reference sequence). The CDR3 sequence is CASSSQGQGFVNTEAFF. The CDR3 DNA reads TGTGCCAGCAGCTCGCAAGGACAGGGGTTCGTCAACACTGAAGCTTTCTTT.

In its sample, this clone was seen once. V and J are TRBV11-2 and TRBJ2-7, with D possibly TRBD2 on 5 matching bases. The CDR3 length is 13 residues. The germline V and J ends were trimmed by 2 bases and 6 bases, with 11 bases remaining between them. CDR1 and CDR2 from the germline V gene are SGHAT and FQNNGV. The CDR3 reads CASSLTSFAEQYF. CDR3 nucleotide sequence: TGTGCCAGCAGCTTAACTAGTTTTGCCGAGCAGTACTTC.

V and J are TRBV21-1 and TRBJ1-2. TRBV21-1 is a known pseudogene. The CDR3 runs to 10 residues. The CDR3 reads CASPGSGYTF. DNA of the CDR3: TGTGCCAGCCCCGGTAGTGGCTACACCTTC.

Note on this clone: Distinct nucleotide sequences in the sample also encode this CDR3. The V and J genes are TRBV27 and TRBJ1-5; no firm D call. CDR1 is MNHEY and CDR2 is SMNVEV in the germline V gene (reference sequence). V gave up 0 bases and J gave up 4 bases, with 7 bases separating them. The CDR3 contains 14 residues. For the CDR3, the DNA is TGTGCCAGCAGTTTATCTAGAGGAAATCAGCCCCAGCATTTT. It yields the protein CASSLSRGNQPQHF.

V usage is TRBV6-1 and J usage is TRBJ2-5, with 9 nucleotides matching TRBD2. Looked up from germline, CDR1 is MNHNS and CDR2 is SASEGT. V shed 4 bases, J shed 4 bases, and the junction held 7 bases outside the gene matches. The CDR3 runs 15 residues. The CDR3 coding sequence is TGTGCCAGCAGTGCGCAAGGACTAGCGACAGAGACCCAGTACTTC. Its translation: CASSAQGLATETQYF.

The chain employs TRBV28 and TRBJ1-1; D perhaps matches TRBD1 (5 bases). Trimming took 7 bases from V and 3 from J, leaving 15 bases between them. The CDR3 spans 14 residues. CDR1 and CDR2 (germline): MDHEN, SYDVKM. In DNA, the CDR3 is TGTGCCAGCATCCAGAGCGGGGCAGACACTGAAGCTTTCTTT. Translation: CASIQSGADTEAFF.

The rearrangement uses TRBV11-2 and TRBJ1-1; D is possibly TRBD1 (5 bases). Looked up from germline, CDR1 is SGHAT and CDR2 is FQNNGV. The CDR3 sequence is 16 residues long. The germline V and J ends were trimmed by 5 bases and 1 base, with 17 bases remaining between them. The CDR3 DNA sequence: TGTGCCAGCAGCACGAATCTGGGGCCCGGGAACACTGAAGCTTTCTTT. It is translated as CASSTNLGPGNTEAFF. The whole variable domain, filled in from reference TRBV11-2 and TRBJ1-1, reads EAGVAQSPRYKIIEKRQSVAFWCNPISGHATLYWYQQILGQGPKLLIQFQNNGVVDDSQLPKDRFSAERLKGVDSTLKIQPAKLEDSAVYLCASSTNLGPGNTEAFFGQGTRLTVV.

The rearrangement links TRBV5-1 to TRBJ2-6, with TRBD1 matching over 12 bases. Germline CDR1 SGHRS, CDR2 YFSETQ. The CDR3 has 18 amino acids. V lost 3 bases, J lost 1 base, and 5 bases stayed unmatched. CDR3 loop: CASSSGTGGLSGANVLTF. The CDR3 DNA is TGCGCCAGCAGCTCCGGGACAGGGGGCTTGTCTGGGGCCAACGTCCTGACTTTC.

This CDR3 is CASSRDSNSPLHF. The CDR3 DNA follows: TGCGCCAGCAGCAGGGACAGTAATTCACCCCTCCACTTT. The rearrangement uses TRBV5-1 and TRBJ1-6, with 7 bases aligning to TRBD1. In germline, CDR1 is SGHRS, CDR2 YFSETQ. The V segment lost 4 bases and the J segment 6 bases; nucleotides outside the gene matches: 1. The CDR3 contains 13 residues.

CDR3 residues: CASSLARQGGTEAFF. The CDR3 DNA reads TGTGCCAGCAGCTTGGCCAGGCAGGGGGGTACTGAAGCTTTCTTT. The chain carries TRBV5-4 and TRBJ1-1; TRBD1 agrees at 7 bases. Per the germline V gene, CDR1 is SGHNT and CDR2 is YYREEE (reference sequence). CDR3 length: 15 residues. J gave up 5 bases and V 0 bases, and 7 bases lay outside the gene matches.

The rearrangement joins TRBV13 to TRBJ1-4, with no clear D. Germline V gives CDR1 PRHDT, CDR2 FYEKMQ (reference sequence). This CDR3 comprises 15 residues. The V and J ends lost 0 bases and 4 bases respectively, with 9 bases between them. The CDR3 protein is CASSLGLGSNEKLFF. DNA of the CDR3: TGTGCCAGCAGCTTAGGCCTAGGGAGTAATGAAAAACTGTTTTTT.

The chain couples TRBV7-9 to TRBJ2-7; 7 nucleotides agree with TRBD1. With V trimmed by 5 bases and J by 6 bases, 13 bases remained unmatched. Germline V lookup: CDR1 SEHNR, CDR2 FQNEAQ (reference sequence). This CDR3 comprises 15 residues. The CDR3 loop is CASSPKTGNSLEQYF. CDR3 DNA sequence: TGTGCCAGCAGCCCCAAGACAGGGAACTCTCTCGAGCAGTACTTC.

The rearrangement links TRBV7-9 to TRBJ2-5, with 7 nucleotides matching TRBD2. Germline-derived CDR1 and CDR2 are SEHNR and FQNEAQ (reference sequence). J lost 3 bases, V lost 5 bases, and 9 bases had no gene match. The CDR3 is made up of 15 amino acids. CDR3 DNA: TGTGCCAGCAGCCATGAGCGGGATGGAAAAGAGACCCAGTACTTC. Its translation is CASSHERDGKETQYF.

The CDR3 protein is CASSSGPGDTDTQYF. The CDR3 region has the DNA TGCGCCAGCAGCTCCGGGCCAGGGGACACAGATACGCAGTATTTT. This chain connects TRBV5-1 to TRBJ2-3, with D perhaps matching TRBD1 (6 bases). CDR1 SGHRS and CDR2 YFSETQ come from the germline V gene. Trimming cost V 3 bases and J 2 bases, with 13 bases left between them. The CDR3 is 15 residues long.

The gene calls are TRBV28 and TRBJ2-1; TRBD2 aligns across 9 bases. The CDR3 covers 15 residues. Germline CDR1 reads MDHEN; CDR2 reads SYDVKM. V trimming: 7 bases; J trimming: 8 bases; junction bases outside the gene matches: 12. Here the CDR3 reads CASIKFSGSLHEQFF. The CDR3 coding sequence is TGTGCCAGCATAAAGTTTAGCGGGAGTCTCCATGAGCAGTTCTTC.

The chain links TRBV18 to TRBJ2-1; 8 nucleotides line up with TRBD2. Germline V lookup: CDR1 KGHSH, CDR2 LQKENI. The length of the CDR3 is 14 residues. V trimming: 3 bases; J trimming: 9 bases; junction bases outside the gene matches: 7. In DNA, the CDR3 is TGTGCCAGCTCACCTGTCGGGAGGGGGGTTGAGCAGTTCTTC. Protein: CASSPVGRGVEQFF.

This chain uses TRBV6-1 with TRBJ2-7; 7 positions match TRBD1. J lost 3 bases, V lost 4 bases, and 6 bases had no gene match. Germline values: CDR1 MNHNS, CDR2 SASEGT. This CDR3 has 14 residues. CDR3 sequence reads: CASSVNGQVYEQYF. In DNA form, the CDR3 reads TGTGCCAGCAGTGTAAACGGACAGGTCTACGAGCAGTACTTC.

The chain has TRBV19 and TRBJ2-2; 10 nucleotides match TRBD1. Germline CDR1 LNHDA, CDR2 SQIVND (reference sequence). The trim removed 5 bases at V and 7 bases at J, leaving 7 bases unmatched. This CDR3 has 15 amino acids. The CDR3 sequence is CASSPSGQGIGELFF. The CDR3 nucleotides read TGTGCCAGTAGTCCCTCGGGACAGGGGATCGGGGAGCTGTTTTTT. The variable domain in full, completed from reference TRBV19 and TRBJ2-2, reads DGGITQSPKYLFRKEGQNVTLSCEQNLNHDAMYWYRQDPGQGLRLIYYSQIVNDFQKGDIAEGYSVSREKKESFPLTVTSAQKNPTAFYLCASSPSGQGIGELFFGEGSRLTVL.

This chain connects TRBV7-9 to TRBJ1-1; TRBD1 matches 9 bases. The germline V gene encodes CDR1 SEHNR and CDR2 FQNEAQ (reference sequence). The ends lost 5 bases at V and 6 bases at J; junction bases unmatched: 13. The CDR3 contains 16 residues. The CDR3 loop reads CASSAADRGPTPEAFF. Written as DNA, the CDR3 is TGTGCCAGCAGCGCCGCGGACAGGGGTCCAACACCTGAAGCTTTCTTT.

The chain recombines TRBV7-6 with TRBJ2-3, with TRBD2 matching 10 bases. V shed 3 bases, J shed 0 bases, and the junction held 9 bases outside the gene matches. This CDR3 contains 18 residues. Germline V gene lookup returns CDR1 SGHVS and CDR2 FNYEAQ. The CDR3, as DNA: TGTGCCAGCAGCTTCCTAGCGGGAGAGGACCTAAGCACAGATACGCAGTATTTT. It translates to CASSFLAGEDLSTDTQYF. Complete variable domain (other parts from reference TRBV7-6 and TRBJ2-3): GAGVSQSPRYKVTKRGQDVALRCDPISGHVSLYWYRQALGQGPEFLTYFNYEAQQDKSGLPNDRFSAERPEGSISTLTIQRTEQRDSAMYRCASSFLAGEDLSTDTQYFGPGTRLTVL.

V and J are TRBV30 and TRBJ2-7; D gene unclear. The CDR3 contains 13 residues. Trimming removed 5 bases at V and 2 bases at J, with 13 bases between. Germline V gives CDR1 GTSNPN, CDR2 SVGIG (reference sequence). The CDR3 spells CAWGSVLPYEQYF. As DNA, the CDR3 is TGTGCCTGGGGCTCAGTCCTCCCCTACGAGCAGTACTTC.

This rearrangement joins TRBV11-2 to TRBJ1-1; D might be TRBD1 (6 bases). CDR1 is SGHAT, CDR2 FQNNGV, per germline. Deletions cut 5 bases from V and 8 bases from J, with 15 bases between. The CDR3 covers 13 residues. CDR3 bases: TGTGCCAGCAGCCGCGTTGGGGACATAGAAGCTTTCTTT. This codes for CASSRVGDIEAFF.

V gene TRBV11-1 combines with J gene TRBJ2-1; 7 bases line up with TRBD2. The CDR3 covers 14 residues. The germline V gene encodes CDR1 SGHAT and CDR2 FQDESV (reference sequence). J was trimmed by 4 bases and V by 6 bases; bases with no gene match: 6. CDR3 residues: CASRFAGDYNEQFF. The CDR3 bases are TGTGCCAGCAGGTTTGCGGGGGATTACAATGAGCAGTTCTTC.

This clone was picked up a small number of times. The chain employs TRBV5-4 and TRBJ2-5, with 7 bases that match TRBD2. The germline CDR1 and CDR2 sequences are SGHNT and YYREEE (reference sequence). This CDR3 has 14 amino acids. Trimming took 2 bases from V and 4 from J; bases not matched to a gene: 5. In nucleotides, the CDR3 is TGTGCCAGCAGCTTATTTGCGGGAGCAGAGACCCAGTACTTC. Translated: CASSLFAGAETQYF.